The table lists the clone carrying this TCR beta chain with many counts. Its target is not known. The source of the sample is a study of T cells in Graves' hyperthyroidism and ophthalmopathy. Study findings and constraints: Most thyroid clonotypes expanded above 0.001 appeared in blood too.

Researchers took RNA transcripts and amplified the TCR beta CDR3 regions from them. HTBI primers were the set used in a first-round RT-PCR of the TCR CDR3. TCRdb used MiXCR to reprocess the multiplex PCR reads, holding one entry per CDR3 protein. The table includes about 480,000 distinct CDR3 sequences, roughly 24% detected once. Germline CDR1 and CDR2: MDHEN and SYDVKM. V was pared by 5 bases and J by 3 bases, with 13 bases between. CDR3 length: 14 amino acids. This sequence originates from a woman aged 25 to 45 with Graves' ophthalmopathy. Material for sequencing was blood. The chain couples TRBV28 to TRBJ1-1, with D tentatively TRBD1 (5 bases). The CDR3 DNA reads TGTGCCAGCAGTCAACGGGGGGACGACACTGAAGCTTTCTTT. It specifies CASSQRGDDTEAFF.